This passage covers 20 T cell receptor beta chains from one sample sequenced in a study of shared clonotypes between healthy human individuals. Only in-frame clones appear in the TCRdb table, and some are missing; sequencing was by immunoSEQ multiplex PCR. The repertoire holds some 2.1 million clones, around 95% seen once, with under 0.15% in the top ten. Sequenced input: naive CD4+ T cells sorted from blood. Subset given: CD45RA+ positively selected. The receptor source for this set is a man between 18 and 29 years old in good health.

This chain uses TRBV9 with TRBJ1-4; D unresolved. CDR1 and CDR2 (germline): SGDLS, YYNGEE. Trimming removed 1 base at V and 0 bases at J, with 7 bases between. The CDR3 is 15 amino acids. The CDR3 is CASSVRRATNEKLFF. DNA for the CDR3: TGTGCCAGCAGCGTAAGGCGGGCAACTAATGAAAAACTGTTTTTT. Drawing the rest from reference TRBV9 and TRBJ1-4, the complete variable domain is DSGVTQTPKHLITATGQRVTLRCSPRSGDLSVYWYQQSLDQGLQFLIQYYNGEERAKGNILERFSAQQFPDLHSELNLSSLELGDSALYFCASSVRRATNEKLFFGSGTQLSVL.

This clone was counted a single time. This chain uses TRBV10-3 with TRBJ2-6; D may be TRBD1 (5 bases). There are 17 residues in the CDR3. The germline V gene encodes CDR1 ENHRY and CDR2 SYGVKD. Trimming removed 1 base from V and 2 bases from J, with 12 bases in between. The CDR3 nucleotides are TGTGCCATCAGTGAGTGGGCAGGGAAAACTGGGGCCAACGTCCTGACTTTC. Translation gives CAISEWAGKTGANVLTF.

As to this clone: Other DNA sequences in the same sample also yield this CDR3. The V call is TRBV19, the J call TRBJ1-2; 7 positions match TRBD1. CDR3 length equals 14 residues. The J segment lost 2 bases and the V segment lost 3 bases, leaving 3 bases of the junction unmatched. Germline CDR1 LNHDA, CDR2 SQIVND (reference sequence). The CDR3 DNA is TGTGCCAGTAGTATTACAGGGGCAAACTATGGCTACACCTTC. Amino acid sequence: CASSITGANYGYTF.

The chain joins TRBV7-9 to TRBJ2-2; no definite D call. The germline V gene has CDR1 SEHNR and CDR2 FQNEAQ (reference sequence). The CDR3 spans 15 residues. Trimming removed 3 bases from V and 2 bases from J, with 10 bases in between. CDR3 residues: CASSFRATNTGELFF. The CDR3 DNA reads TGTGCCAGCAGCTTTAGGGCCACAAACACCGGGGAGCTGTTTTTT.

In nucleotides, the CDR3 is TGTGCCAGCAGAATAGGGGAGACCCAGTACTTC. It specifies CASRIGETQYF. The V call is TRBV6-1, the J call TRBJ2-5; D gene unclear. Per the germline V gene, CDR1 is MNHNS and CDR2 is SASEGT. Deletions cut 6 bases from V and 5 bases from J, with 7 bases between. CDR3 length: 11 amino acids.

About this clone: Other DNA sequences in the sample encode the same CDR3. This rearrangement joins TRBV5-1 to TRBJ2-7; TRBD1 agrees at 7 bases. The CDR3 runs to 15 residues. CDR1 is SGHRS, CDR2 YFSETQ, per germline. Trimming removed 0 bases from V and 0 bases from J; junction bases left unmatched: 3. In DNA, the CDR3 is TGCGCCAGCAGCTTGGAGGGGACAGCCTCCTACGAGCAGTACTTC. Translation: CASSLEGTASYEQYF.

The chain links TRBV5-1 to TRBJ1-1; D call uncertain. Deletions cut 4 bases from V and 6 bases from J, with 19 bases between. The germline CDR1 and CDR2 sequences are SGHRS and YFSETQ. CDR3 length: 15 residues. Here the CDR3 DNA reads TGCGCCAGCAGCCCAGGCGGTGGTTCGGAGTCTGAAGCTTTCTTT. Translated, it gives CASSPGGGSESEAFF.

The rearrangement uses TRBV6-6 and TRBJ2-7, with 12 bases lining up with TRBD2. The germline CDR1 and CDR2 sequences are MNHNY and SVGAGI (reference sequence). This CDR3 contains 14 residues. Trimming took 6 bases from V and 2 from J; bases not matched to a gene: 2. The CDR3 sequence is CASSRTSGTYEQYF. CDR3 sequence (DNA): TGTGCCAGCAGCCGGACTAGCGGGACCTACGAGCAGTACTTC.

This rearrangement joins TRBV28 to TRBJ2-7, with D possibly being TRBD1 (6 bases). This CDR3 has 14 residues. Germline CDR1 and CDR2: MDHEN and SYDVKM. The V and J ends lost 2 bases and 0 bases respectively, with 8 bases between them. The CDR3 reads CASSLGGFSYEQYF. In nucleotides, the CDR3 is TGTGCCAGCAGTTTAGGGGGCTTCTCCTACGAGCAGTACTTC.

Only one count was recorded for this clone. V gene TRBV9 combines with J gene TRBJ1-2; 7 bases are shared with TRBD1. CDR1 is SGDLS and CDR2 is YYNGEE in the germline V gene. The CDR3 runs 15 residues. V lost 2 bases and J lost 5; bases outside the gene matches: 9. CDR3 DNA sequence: TGTGCCAGCAGCGTGGGTTGGGCAGGGGGTTATGGCTACACCTTC. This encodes CASSVGWAGGYGYTF.

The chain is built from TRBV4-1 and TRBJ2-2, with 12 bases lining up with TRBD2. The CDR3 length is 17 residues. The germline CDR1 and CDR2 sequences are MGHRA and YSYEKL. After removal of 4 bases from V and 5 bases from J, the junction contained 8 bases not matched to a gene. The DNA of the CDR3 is TGCGCCAGCAGCCCAGAGCTAGCGGGAGGGCGGACCGGGGAGCTGTTTTTT. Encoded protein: CASSPELAGGRTGELFF.

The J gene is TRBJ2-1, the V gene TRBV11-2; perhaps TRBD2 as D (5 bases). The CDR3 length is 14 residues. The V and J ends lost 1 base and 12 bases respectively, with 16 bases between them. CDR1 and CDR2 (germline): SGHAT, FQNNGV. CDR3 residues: CASSLAARSAGQFF. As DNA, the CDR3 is TGTGCCAGCAGCTTAGCCGCGCGGTCGGCGGGGCAGTTCTTC. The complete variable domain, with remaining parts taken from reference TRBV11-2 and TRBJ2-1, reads EAGVAQSPRYKIIEKRQSVAFWCNPISGHATLYWYQQILGQGPKLLIQFQNNGVVDDSQLPKDRFSAERLKGVDSTLKIQPAKLEDSAVYLCASSLAARSAGQFFGPGTRLTVL.

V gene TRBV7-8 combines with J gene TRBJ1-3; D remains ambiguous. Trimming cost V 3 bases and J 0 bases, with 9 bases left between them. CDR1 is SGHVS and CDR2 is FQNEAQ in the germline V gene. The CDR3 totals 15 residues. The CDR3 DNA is TGTGCCAGCAGCTTGGAGGCAGCCTCTGGAAACACCATATATTTT. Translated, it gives CASSLEAASGNTIYF.

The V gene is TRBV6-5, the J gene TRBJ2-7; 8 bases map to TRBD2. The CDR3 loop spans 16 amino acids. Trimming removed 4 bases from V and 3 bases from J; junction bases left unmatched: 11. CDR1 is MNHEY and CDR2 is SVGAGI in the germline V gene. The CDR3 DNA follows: TGTGCCAGCAGTTGGGGACTAGGACAGAACAGCTACGAGCAGTACTTC. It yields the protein CASSWGLGQNSYEQYF.

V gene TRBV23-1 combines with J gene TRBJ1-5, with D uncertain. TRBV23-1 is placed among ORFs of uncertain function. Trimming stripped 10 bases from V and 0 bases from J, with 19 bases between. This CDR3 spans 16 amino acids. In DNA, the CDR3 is TGCGCCAACAGCCGGACCGATCTATATAGCAATCAGCCCCAGCATTTT. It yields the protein CANSRTDLYSNQPQHF.

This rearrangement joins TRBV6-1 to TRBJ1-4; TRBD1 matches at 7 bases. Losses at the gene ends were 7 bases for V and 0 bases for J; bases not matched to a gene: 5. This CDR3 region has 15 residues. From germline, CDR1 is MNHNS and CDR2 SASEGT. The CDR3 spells CASKSGGPTNEKLFF. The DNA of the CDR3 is TGTGCCAGCAAATCAGGGGGACCAACTAATGAAAAACTGTTTTTT.

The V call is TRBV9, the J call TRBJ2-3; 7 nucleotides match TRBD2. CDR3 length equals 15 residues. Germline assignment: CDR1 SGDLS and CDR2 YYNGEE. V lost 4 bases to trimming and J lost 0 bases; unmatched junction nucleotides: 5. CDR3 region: CASSPHSGSTDTQYF. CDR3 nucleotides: TGTGCCAGCAGCCCCCATAGCGGGAGCACAGATACGCAGTATTTT.

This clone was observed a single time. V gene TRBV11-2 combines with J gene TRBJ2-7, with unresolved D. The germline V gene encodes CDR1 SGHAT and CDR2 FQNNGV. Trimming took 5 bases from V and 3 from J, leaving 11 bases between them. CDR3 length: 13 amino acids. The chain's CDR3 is CASSRGRIYEQYF. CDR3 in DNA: TGTGCCAGCAGCCGCGGACGGATCTACGAGCAGTACTTC.

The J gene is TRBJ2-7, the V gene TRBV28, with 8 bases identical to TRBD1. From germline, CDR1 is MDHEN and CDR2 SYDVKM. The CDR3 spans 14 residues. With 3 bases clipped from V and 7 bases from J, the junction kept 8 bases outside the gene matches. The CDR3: CASSFPDRDGEQYF. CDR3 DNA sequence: TGTGCCAGCAGTTTCCCGGACAGGGATGGAGAGCAGTACTTC.

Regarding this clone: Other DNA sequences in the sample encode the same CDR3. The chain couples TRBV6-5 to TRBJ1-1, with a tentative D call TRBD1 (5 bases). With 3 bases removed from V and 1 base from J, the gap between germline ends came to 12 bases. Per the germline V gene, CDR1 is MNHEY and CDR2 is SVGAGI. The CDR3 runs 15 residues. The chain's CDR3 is CASSYLGTENTEAFF. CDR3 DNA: TGTGCCAGCAGTTATTTGGGGACGGAGAACACTGAAGCTTTCTTT.